The 32 T cell receptor beta chains in this list originate from one sample, sequenced in a study of CD8+CD57+ T cells in acquired aplastic anemia. Genomic DNA served as template for TCR beta VDJ and CDR3 profiling. TCRdb processed the reads anew with MiXCR; each CDR3 protein has one entry. This table has over 150,000 distinct CDR3 sequences, about 44% appearing once. The patients chosen for sequencing had shown expansion of CD8+CD57+ cells (detected by flow cytometry). Sequenced sample: sorted CD4+, CD8+, or CD8+CD57+ T cells (not recorded which) from PBMCs. These receptors all come from a human donor with aplastic anemia.

On this clonotype itself: This clone may be a read error of a much larger clone one base away. The gene calls are TRBV5-6 and TRBJ2-7; D might be TRBD2 (6 bases). The CDR3 consists of 17 residues. Germline assignment: CDR1 SGHDT and CDR2 YYEEEE. V lost 2 bases and J lost 1, with 19 bases in between. The chain's CDR3 is CASSFTAKGLASYEQYF. CDR3 nucleotides: TGTGCCAGCAGCTTTACTGCTAAGGGACTGGCTTCCTACGAGCAGTACTTC.

Many counts were recorded for this clonotype. The chain joins TRBV5-4 to TRBJ2-7, with 10 bases lining up with TRBD2. V was clipped by 0 bases and J by 3 bases; unmatched bases: 9. From germline, CDR1 is SGHNT and CDR2 YYREEE (reference sequence). CDR3 length equals 17 residues. The CDR3 protein is CASSLASSGSFLYEQYF. The CDR3 DNA reads TGTGCCAGCAGCTTGGCATCTAGCGGGAGCTTCCTCTACGAGCAGTACTTC.

This clonotype was seen at least ten times. The chain recombines TRBV12-3 or TRBV12-4 with TRBJ1-2; D remains ambiguous. Trimming left V 7 bases short and J 3 bases short, with 12 bases between. CDR3 size: 13 residues. CDR3 sequence reads: CASTKGRDYGYTF. CDR3 DNA: TGTGCCAGCACCAAAGGACGGGACTATGGCTACACCTTC.

The chain employs TRBV7-6 and TRBJ2-7; a possible D gene is TRBD2 (5 bases). The CDR3 covers 14 residues. CDR1 and CDR2 from the germline V gene are SGHVS and FNYEAQ. Trimming pared 5 bases from V and 3 bases from J, leaving 14 bases between. The CDR3 loop reads CASSLNQRSYEQYF. The DNA of the CDR3 is TGTGCCAGCAGCCTAAATCAGCGGAGCTACGAGCAGTACTTC.

This clonotype has more than one count but fewer than ten. This chain uses TRBV12-3 or TRBV12-4 with TRBJ1-4, with D possibly matching TRBD1 (5 bases). The V and J ends lost 3 bases and 4 bases respectively, with 15 bases between them. This CDR3 spans 16 amino acids. The CDR3 region is CASSFGGGARNEKLFF. The DNA of the CDR3 is TGTGCCAGCAGTTTTGGTGGGGGAGCCCGTAATGAAAAACTGTTTTTT.

The table lists this clonotype with many counts. The chain combines TRBV5-4 with TRBJ2-2; D call uncertain. The CDR3 spans 14 residues. V lost 2 bases to trimming and J lost 2 bases, with 7 bases between them. In germline, CDR1 is SGHNT, CDR2 YYREEE (reference sequence). The CDR3 sequence: CASSFAGNTGELFF. CDR3 DNA: TGTGCCAGCAGCTTCGCTGGAAACACCGGGGAGCTGTTTTTT.

This clonotype was detected a few times. This rearrangement joins TRBV20-1 to TRBJ1-1; D uncertain. Trimming pared 7 bases from V and 6 bases from J, leaving 3 bases between. The CDR3 totals 8 residues. Germline V gene sequence: CDR1 DFQATT, CDR2 SNEGSKA (reference sequence). This CDR3 is CSVPEAFF. CDR3 nucleotide sequence: TGCAGTGTCCCTGAAGCTTTCTTT.

The chain links TRBV5-1 to TRBJ1-4; D possibly corresponds to TRBD1 (5 bases). V lost 0 bases, J lost 4 bases, and 10 bases lay in between. The germline CDR1 and CDR2 sequences are SGHRS and YFSETQ. CDR3 size: 15 residues. The CDR3 spells CASSLGQQGNEKLFF. CDR3 bases: TGCGCCAGCAGCTTGGGGCAGCAGGGTAATGAAAAACTGTTTTTT.

This clonotype was counted many times. The chain carries TRBV12-3 or TRBV12-4 and TRBJ2-7; weak D call: TRBD1 (6 bases). V was pared by 3 bases and J by 2 bases, with 11 bases between. This CDR3 has 14 residues. CDR3 in amino acids: CASSFEDSAYEQYF. The CDR3 DNA reads TGTGCCAGCAGTTTTGAGGACAGCGCCTACGAGCAGTACTTC.

This clonotype was seen ten or more times. V gene TRBV2 combines with J gene TRBJ1-4, with 7 bases matching TRBD1. The CDR3 consists of 15 residues. Unmatched junction bases numbered 4, after V lost 1 base and J lost 5 bases. Germline V gene data show CDR1 as SNHLY and CDR2 as FYNNEI. The CDR3 spells CASSEDGTANEKLFF. The CDR3 DNA reads TGTGCCAGCAGTGAAGATGGGACAGCGAATGAAAAACTGTTTTTT.

J is TRBJ2-7 and V is TRBV20-1; possible D gene TRBD1, 6 bases. Germline loops: CDR1 DFQATT, CDR2 SNEGSKA (reference sequence). This CDR3 comprises 13 residues. V lost 3 bases to trimming and J lost 2 bases, with 11 bases between them. The CDR3 is CSASKGDTYEQYF. DNA for the CDR3: TGCAGTGCTAGTAAGGGGGACACCTACGAGCAGTACTTC.

This clonotype occurred many times. The chain combines TRBV11-2 with TRBJ2-7, with D possibly being TRBD1 or TRBD2 (5 bases each). Trimming took 4 bases from V and 3 from J, leaving 13 bases between them. Germline V gene data show CDR1 as SGHAT and CDR2 as FQNNGV. The CDR3 has 14 amino acids. The CDR3 nucleotides read TGTGCCAGCAGCTCTCGGGACGGTCGCTACGAGCAGTACTTC. This codes for CASSSRDGRYEQYF.

This clonotype was found many times. This rearrangement joins TRBV10-3 to TRBJ1-1; D is perhaps TRBD1 (6 bases). CDR3 length equals 15 residues. The germline V gene encodes CDR1 ENHRY and CDR2 SYGVKD. V lost 4 bases to trimming and J lost 2 bases, with 14 bases between them. The CDR3 reads CAISGTGHTNTEAFF. DNA of the CDR3: TGTGCCATCAGTGGGACGGGACACACCAACACTGAAGCTTTCTTT.

The chain has TRBV9 and TRBJ2-5, with 7 positions matching TRBD1. The CDR3 totals 14 residues. Per the germline V gene, CDR1 is SGDLS and CDR2 is YYNGEE. J gave up 4 bases and V 2 bases, and 5 bases lay outside the gene matches. Here the CDR3 DNA reads TGTGCCAGCAGCGTGTCACAGGGGCGAGAGACCCAGTACTTC. Translated: CASSVSQGRETQYF.

This clonotype was found many times. The rearrangement uses TRBV6-6 and TRBJ1-3; D unresolved. Trimming stripped 6 bases from V and 2 bases from J, with 11 bases between. The CDR3 loop spans 14 amino acids. CDR1 is MNHNY, CDR2 SVGAGI, per germline (reference sequence). The CDR3 spells CASSLLGTGNTIYF. The CDR3 DNA reads TGTGCCAGCAGCTTACTCGGGACTGGAAACACCATATATTTT.

This clonotype was observed many times. The chain uses TRBV5-1 and TRBJ2-1; 9 bases align to TRBD2. The CDR3 length is 16 residues. Germline CDR1 is SGHRS and CDR2 is YFSETQ. Trimming cost V 3 bases and J 0 bases; bases outside gene matches: 4. The CDR3 sequence: CASSSEAGGSYNEQFF. The CDR3 region has the DNA TGCGCCAGCAGCTCGGAAGCGGGGGGCTCCTACAATGAGCAGTTCTTC.

The chain uses TRBV15 and TRBJ2-5; the D is unclear. CDR3 length: 15 amino acids. Germline V gives CDR1 LNHNV, CDR2 YYDKDF (reference sequence). Trimming pared 0 bases from V and 3 bases from J, leaving 11 bases between. The DNA for the CDR3 is TGTGCCACCAGCAGAGAGGGTCGAAGGGAAGAGACCCAGTACTTC. The encoded protein is CATSREGRREETQYF.

The table lists this clonotype with a few counts. A read error may produce the germline difference seen at one junction end. The chain recombines TRBV25-1 with TRBJ2-6; 9 positions match TRBD1. Germline V lookup: CDR1 MGHDK, CDR2 SYGVNS. The CDR3 loop spans 13 amino acids. CDR3 DNA: TGTGCCAGCACTTTTGACAGGGGGAACACTGAAGCTTTC. It translates to CASTFDRGNTEAF.

This clonotype was counted at least ten times. The chain carries TRBV4-2 and TRBJ1-6; 8 bases are shared with TRBD1. The CDR3 runs 15 residues. Trimming cost V 5 bases and J 9 bases; bases outside gene matches: 9. CDR1 and CDR2 from the germline V gene are LGHNA and YNFKEQ. CDR3 nucleotides: TGTGCCAGCAGCGCCGGGACAGGCGAATTTTCACCCCTCCACTTT. Its protein product is CASSAGTGEFSPLHF.

This clonotype appeared many times. The chain combines TRBV19 with TRBJ2-7; the D gene is possibly TRBD2 (5 bases). Germline CDR1 and CDR2: LNHDA and SQIVND (reference sequence). V lost 3 bases and J 3 bases, leaving 9 bases between the germline ends. The length of the CDR3 is 13 residues. CDR3 in DNA: TGTGCCAGTAGTATGACGGCGGGCTACGAGCAGTACTTC. Translating it yields CASSMTAGYEQYF. Complete variable domain (other parts from reference TRBV19 and TRBJ2-7): DGGITQSPKYLFRKEGQNVTLSCEQNLNHDAMYWYRQDPGQGLRLIYYSQIVNDFQKGDIAEGYSVSREKKESFPLTVTSAQKNPTAFYLCASSMTAGYEQYFGPGTRLTVT.

The chain carries TRBV5-5 and TRBJ2-2; TRBD2 might be the D (6 bases). The CDR3 is 16 residues long. The V gene's germline CDR1 is SGHKS and CDR2 YYEKEE (reference sequence). Deletions cut 3 bases from V and 3 bases from J, with 15 bases between. The CDR3 here is CASSSQEGEDTGELFF. The CDR3 DNA reads TGTGCCAGCAGCTCCCAGGAGGGAGAGGACACCGGGGAGCTGTTTTTT.

V and J are TRBV11-2 and TRBJ2-1, with 15 bases matching TRBD2. Germline V lookup: CDR1 SGHAT, CDR2 FQNNGV. CDR3 length: 16 amino acids. The J segment lost 8 bases and the V segment lost 5 bases, leaving 7 bases of the junction unmatched. The CDR3 loop reads CASSHRTSGGAYEQFF. CDR3 in DNA: TGTGCCAGCAGCCACCGGACTAGCGGGGGGGCCTATGAGCAGTTCTTC.

Points on this clonotype: Germline and junction disagree at one end, which may indicate a read error. The chain links TRBV29-1 to TRBJ2-7, with D possibly TRBD2 on 5 matching bases. Germline V CDR1 and CDR2: SQVTM, ANQGSEA. The CDR3 length is 12 residues. CDR3 amino acids: CSVGEDSYEQLF. In DNA form, the CDR3 reads TGCAGCGTTGGAGAGGACTCCTACGAGCAGCTCTTC.

This clonotype appeared many times. This CDR3 is CASSLRDPQHF. CDR3 DNA sequence: TGTGCCAGCAGTCTACGCGACCCCCAGCATTTT. The rearrangement links TRBV12-3 or TRBV12-4 to TRBJ1-5; the D is unclear. This CDR3 comprises 11 residues. V was trimmed by 5 bases and J by 10 bases, leaving 9 bases between them.

The chain employs TRBV19 and TRBJ2-3; D is undetermined. Germline CDR1 and CDR2: LNHDA and SQIVND (reference sequence). This CDR3 has 13 residues. V was clipped by 5 bases and J by 1 base, with 7 bases between them. This CDR3 reads CASSVGRTDTQYF. The DNA of the CDR3 is TGTGCCAGTAGTGTCGGACGCACAGATACGCAGTATTTT.

The J gene is TRBJ1-1, the V gene TRBV24-1, with D perhaps matching TRBD1 (5 bases). The CDR3 runs 15 residues. CDR1 and CDR2 from the germline V gene are KGHDR and SFDVKD. Trimming took 4 bases from V and 4 from J, leaving 15 bases between them. The CDR3 sequence is CATSEGGLGSTEAFF. The CDR3 DNA is TGTGCCACCAGTGAGGGGGGACTGGGATCCACTGAAGCTTTCTTT.

The V call is TRBV19, the J call TRBJ2-7; 7 bases align to TRBD1. The V gene end was trimmed by 4 bases and the J gene end by 2 bases; junction bases not matched to a gene: 2. Germline values: CDR1 LNHDA, CDR2 SQIVND (reference sequence). CDR3 length: 13 residues. Here the CDR3 DNA reads TGTGCCAGTAGTAAGGGACAGACCTACGAGCAGTACTTC. This translates into CASSKGQTYEQYF.

V gene TRBV2 combines with J gene TRBJ1-5, with TRBD1 identical over 10 bases. Losses at the gene ends were 6 bases for V and 2 bases for J; bases not matched to a gene: 7. CDR1 and CDR2 from the germline V gene are SNHLY and FYNNEI. This CDR3 region has 16 residues. CDR3 protein: CASRSFGQGGNQPQHF. The DNA of the CDR3 is TGTGCCAGCAGGAGTTTTGGACAGGGGGGCAATCAGCCCCAGCATTTT.

Ten or more counts support this clonotype. The CDR3 DNA is TGTGCCATGGGGACTAGCGACTACTACGAGCAGTACTTC. Translated, it gives CAMGTSDYYEQYF. V and J are TRBV10-3 and TRBJ2-7; 10 positions match TRBD2. CDR3 length: 13 residues. Germline loops: CDR1 ENHRY, CDR2 SYGVKD. V gave up 9 bases and J gave up 3 bases; unmatched junction bases: 5.

The rearrangement links TRBV24-1 to TRBJ2-1, with 7 bases matching TRBD2. The junction had 9 bases not matched to a gene; V was cut back by 5 bases and J by 0 bases. The CDR3 loop spans 17 amino acids. The V gene's germline CDR1 is KGHDR and CDR2 SFDVKD. CDR3 bases: TGTGCCACCAGTGGTTCTGAAGCGGGGCGCTCCTACAATGAGCAGTTCTTC. Protein product: CATSGSEAGRSYNEQFF.

V and J are TRBV2 and TRBJ2-7; a weak D match, TRBD2 (5 bases). The CDR3 runs to 14 residues. Germline V lookup: CDR1 SNHLY, CDR2 FYNNEI. The ends were cut back, 6 bases at V and 7 bases at J, with 19 bases in the middle. In DNA form, the CDR3 reads TGTGCCAGCAGCTTAGGGAGTGGTTTGGGGGAGCAGTACTTC. Translation: CASSLGSGLGEQYF.

The chain recombines TRBV7-2 with TRBJ1-2; unclear D gene. Germline V lookup: CDR1 SGHTA, CDR2 FQGNSA. The CDR3 sequence is 13 residues long. V lost 5 bases and J lost 2, with 9 bases in between. The CDR3 here is CASSLIFNYGYTF. CDR3 nucleotide sequence: TGTGCCAGCAGCCTAATCTTCAACTATGGCTACACCTTC.